One and the same sample provided the 24 T cell receptor beta chains below, sequenced in a study of Graves' ophthalmopathy and Graves' hyperthyroidism. The TCR beta CDR3 regions underwent amplification from RNA transcripts. The library came from an HTBI-primed first-round RT-PCR and a second-round multiplex PCR. One entry per CDR3 protein, called by TCRdb with MiXCR from the multiplex PCR reads. Among roughly 600,000 distinct CDR3 sequences listed, 35% to 45% were seen once. The material sequenced was peripheral blood or thyroid tissue (not recorded which). The source of these receptors is an adult man with Graves' hyperthyroidism.

This clonotype was recorded a few times. The junction does not match germline at one end; this may be a read error. The CDR3 here is CASSPDWSGNEQFF. In DNA form, the CDR3 reads TGTGCTAGCAGCCCCGACTGGTCGGGAAATGAGCAGTTCTTC. This chain connects TRBV7-7 to TRBJ2-5, with a possible D match to TRBD2 (5 bases). The J call may not be correct, given that the DNA end is closer to TRBJ2-1. Germline V gives CDR1 SSHAT, CDR2 FNYEAQ (reference sequence). This CDR3 comprises 14 residues.

Many counts were recorded for this clonotype. This chain connects TRBV29-1 to TRBJ1-1; D is undetermined. V shed 0 bases and J shed 9 bases, with 8 bases lying between them. The CDR3 has 11 amino acids. Germline-derived CDR1 and CDR2 are SQVTM and ANQGSEA. The CDR3 reads CSVEDFGKAFF. The CDR3 bases are TGCAGCGTTGAAGATTTCGGTAAAGCTTTCTTT.

This clonotype was recorded many times. This chain links TRBV5-1 with TRBJ1-1; TRBD1 matches at 12 bases. The CDR3 consists of 14 residues. V gave up 4 bases and J gave up 7 bases; unmatched junction bases: 5. The germline V gene encodes CDR1 SGHRS and CDR2 YFSETQ. CDR3 DNA sequence: TGCGCCAGCAGCACGGGACAGGGGGCTGGTGAAGCTTTCTTT. It yields the protein CASSTGQGAGEAFF.

This chain links TRBV12-3 or TRBV12-4 with TRBJ1-5, with 8 bases fitting TRBD1. Trimming took 6 bases from V and 11 from J; bases not matched to a gene: 15. The CDR3 has 15 residues. The CDR3 DNA follows: TGTGCCAGCAGCCCTGGGACAGGAGGTTCGGAGACCCAGCATTTT. Translation gives CASSPGTGGSETQHF.

This clonotype occurred many times. V gene TRBV7-9 combines with J gene TRBJ2-7; possibly TRBD1 or TRBD2 for D (5 bases each). Germline V CDR1 and CDR2: SEHNR, FQNEAQ (reference sequence). The CDR3 length is 13 residues. Trimming pared 6 bases from V and 2 bases from J, leaving 11 bases between. The CDR3: CASSREGTYEQYF. DNA for the CDR3: TGTGCCAGCAGTCGAGAGGGGACCTACGAGCAGTACTTC.

This clonotype was observed a handful of times. A read error may explain this, as a much larger clone is one base away. The chain has TRBV9 and TRBJ1-2, with a tentative D call TRBD1 (6 bases). The length of the CDR3 is 14 residues. The V end lost 0 bases, the J end lost 5 bases, and 11 bases lay between the germline ends. CDR1 is SGDLS and CDR2 is YYNGEE in the germline V gene. The CDR3 DNA reads TGTGCCAGCAGCGTAGCTCCGGACAGTTATGGCTACACCTTC. It specifies CASSVAPDSYGYTF.

This clonotype was recorded many times. The chain uses TRBV7-6 and TRBJ1-2; 8 nucleotides line up with TRBD1. Germline CDR1 reads SGHVS; CDR2 reads FNYEAQ. There are 15 residues in the CDR3. The J segment lost 4 bases and the V segment lost 5 bases, leaving 9 bases of the junction unmatched. CDR3 bases: TGTGCCAGCAGCCCAGGGACAGGATCTACCTATGGCTACACCTTC. Encoded protein: CASSPGTGSTYGYTF.

This clonotype was seen ten or more times. The chain is built from TRBV28 and TRBJ2-7; D not certain. The CDR3 spans 14 residues. V lost 2 bases, J lost 3 bases, and 11 bases lay in between. CDR1 MDHEN and CDR2 SYDVKM come from the germline V gene. CDR3 in DNA: TGTGCCAGCAGTTTAGAGTTAGCCATCTACGAGCAGTACTTC. Translated, it gives CASSLELAIYEQYF.

This clonotype was seen ten or more times. The chain employs TRBV29-1 and TRBJ2-5; TRBD1 matches at 7 bases. Losses at the gene ends were 6 bases for V and 9 bases for J; bases not matched to a gene: 13. Germline V gene sequence: CDR1 SQVTM, CDR2 ANQGSEA. The CDR3 runs 13 residues. This CDR3 reads CSVERDSPRAQYF. For the CDR3, the DNA is TGCAGCGTGGAGAGGGACAGCCCCAGGGCCCAGTACTTC.

V gene TRBV29-1 combines with J gene TRBJ2-2; 13 nucleotides align to TRBD2. The V gene end was trimmed by 1 base and the J gene end by 3 bases; junction bases not matched to a gene: 17. Looked up from germline, CDR1 is SQVTM and CDR2 is ANQGSEA. The CDR3 sequence is 21 residues long. The CDR3 protein is CSVEAEDRGPTSGRYTGELFF. In DNA, the CDR3 is TGCAGCGTTGAAGCCGAGGACAGGGGGCCGACTAGCGGGAGGTACACCGGGGAGCTGTTTTTT.

The chain recombines TRBV20-1 with TRBJ1-5; tentatively, D is TRBD1 (5 bases). This CDR3 has 12 residues. Trimming shortened V by 5 bases and J by 5 bases, and 10 bases separated the two germline ends. CDR1 DFQATT and CDR2 SNEGSKA come from the germline V gene (reference sequence). This CDR3 reads CSAGGTDQPQHF. The CDR3 DNA is TGCAGTGCTGGTGGGACCGATCAGCCCCAGCATTTT.

This clonotype showed up many times. A read error may account for a junction end that differs from germline. The chain carries TRBV6-1 and TRBJ1-2; D is undetermined. This CDR3 is built from 11 residues. Germline CDR1 reads MNHNS; CDR2 reads SASEGT. CDR3 bases: TGTGCCACCAGTGACGTATATGGCTACACCTTC. This sequence encodes CATSDVYGYTF.

The chain has TRBV2 and TRBJ2-7, with TRBD1 matching over 10 bases. Germline-derived CDR1 and CDR2 are SNHLY and FYNNEI. This CDR3 contains 12 residues. The ends lost 7 bases at V and 5 bases at J; junction bases unmatched: 2. The CDR3 DNA reads TGTGCCAGCACCGGGACAGGGGACGAGCAGTACTTC. Its protein is CASTGTGDEQYF.

In its sample, this clonotype was seen many times. The chain links TRBV7-9 to TRBJ2-2; 8 bases line up with TRBD1. V gave up 5 bases and J gave up 4 bases; unmatched junction bases: 9. CDR1 is SEHNR and CDR2 is FQNEAQ in the germline V gene (reference sequence). The CDR3 covers 16 residues. The CDR3 sequence: CASSPLRGRGTGELFF. CDR3 nucleotide sequence: TGTGCCAGCAGCCCACTCAGGGGGCGCGGCACCGGGGAGCTGTTTTTT.

The V and J genes are TRBV7-9 and TRBJ2-5, with 8 bases identical to TRBD2. The CDR3 spans 17 residues. Germline loops: CDR1 SEHNR, CDR2 FQNEAQ (reference sequence). Unmatched junction bases numbered 16, after V lost 5 bases and J lost 5 bases. CDR3 loop: CASSGSGTRAFNETQYF. Written as DNA, the CDR3 is TGTGCCAGCAGCGGATCCGGGACTAGGGCCTTCAATGAGACCCAGTACTTC.

This clonotype has a handful of counts. V and J are TRBV6-6 and TRBJ2-2, with D unclear. This CDR3 has 13 residues. V was clipped by 8 bases and J by 9 bases, with 16 bases between them. CDR1 MNHNY and CDR2 SVGAGI come from the germline V gene (reference sequence). The CDR3 DNA reads as TGTGCCAGCGGAATTTCAGCGCTCCGGGAGCTGTTTTTT. It yields the protein CASGISALRELFF.

This chain links TRBV29-1 with TRBJ2-3; possible D gene TRBD2, 8 bases. Germline V lookup: CDR1 SQVTM, CDR2 ANQGSEA. The ends were cut back, 0 bases at V and 4 bases at J, with 17 bases in the middle. This CDR3 is built from 16 residues. CDR3 bases: TGCAGCGTTGAAGATCGGGGGGGTCAGGGGGCAGATACGCAGTATTTT. Translating it yields CSVEDRGGQGADTQYF.

The CDR3 DNA reads as TGCAGTGCTCACACCGGGACAGGGAGGACAGATACGCAGTATTTT. Translated, it gives CSAHTGTGRTDTQYF. The chain links TRBV20-1 to TRBJ2-3; 9 nucleotides align to TRBD1. The CDR3 is 15 residues long. V was pared by 5 bases and J by 3 bases, with 9 bases of the junction left unmatched. Germline loops: CDR1 DFQATT, CDR2 SNEGSKA (reference sequence).

This clonotype was picked up many times. The chain couples TRBV9 to TRBJ2-7; weak D call: TRBD2 (6 bases). In germline, CDR1 is SGDLS, CDR2 YYNGEE. V lost 1 base, J lost 1 base, and 12 bases lay in between. The CDR3 has 15 amino acids. The DNA of the CDR3 is TGTGCCAGCAGCGTAACGGGGGTTGGTTCCTACGAGCAGTACTTC. This translates into CASSVTGVGSYEQYF.

This clonotype was recorded at least ten times. The rearrangement joins TRBV6-5 to TRBJ2-6; 8 bases are shared with TRBD1. V shed 2 bases and J 8 bases; nucleotides not matched to a gene: 5. CDR1 is MNHEY and CDR2 is SVGAGI in the germline V gene. The CDR3 length is 15 residues. DNA of the CDR3: TGTGCCAGCAGTTACGGACAGGGAGTGCCCAACGTCCTGACTTTC. Its translation: CASSYGQGVPNVLTF.

This clonotype was counted many times. This chain joins TRBV7-3 and TRBJ2-2, with a weak D call TRBD1 (6 bases). Looked up from germline, CDR1 is SGHTA and CDR2 is FQGTGA. V lost 2 bases and J 8 bases, leaving 27 bases between the germline ends. The CDR3 length is 19 residues. In nucleotides, the CDR3 is TGTGCCAGCAGCTTATCCCCACGACCAACCGACAGGACCTGGGGGGAGCTGTTTTTT. It translates to CASSLSPRPTDRTWGELFF.

The chain links TRBV5-1 to TRBJ2-1; TRBD2 is a possible D gene (6 bases). The CDR3 has 15 residues. Germline V CDR1 and CDR2: SGHRS, YFSETQ. The V end was cut by 7 bases, the J end by 0 bases, with 14 bases between. This chain's CDR3 is CASRRDGSSYNEQFF. The CDR3 DNA reads as TGCGCCAGCCGACGGGACGGGAGCTCCTACAATGAGCAGTTCTTC.

This clonotype was recorded at least ten times. V usage is TRBV13 and J usage is TRBJ2-2; D is tentatively TRBD1 or TRBD2 (5 bases each). Germline V gene sequence: CDR1 PRHDT, CDR2 FYEKMQ (reference sequence). Trimming removed 0 bases from V and 2 bases from J, with 7 bases in between. The CDR3 contains 15 residues. The DNA for the CDR3 is TGTGCCAGCAGCTTAGGTGGGGGAAACACCGGGGAGCTGTTTTTT. Its translation: CASSLGGGNTGELFF.

This clonotype was observed many times. The chain links TRBV7-9 to TRBJ2-2; the match to TRBD2 covers 8 bases. The CDR3 extends over 17 amino acids. V lost 5 bases, J lost 2 bases, and 10 bases stayed unmatched. Germline V lookup: CDR1 SEHNR, CDR2 FQNEAQ (reference sequence). The CDR3 sequence is CASSPRTSWSNTGELFF. The CDR3 region has the DNA TGTGCCAGCAGCCCGCGGACTAGCTGGTCTAACACCGGGGAGCTGTTTTTT.